Below, one T cell receptor (beta chain) is given with its context. This clonotype was found many times. The clone's antigen remains unknown. The record has no base qualities; no much larger clone is one base away. V and J lose 7 bases and 4 bases, and a span of 13 bases separates them. There are 13 amino acids in the CDR3, from cysteine to phenylalanine inclusive. Only the CDR3 DNA is retained, 39 bases long and in frame from the first base. The germline V gene specifies MNHEY as CDR1 and SVGEGT as CDR2. This specimen comes from a study of early T cells in non-severe SARS-CoV-2 infection (dated by TCRdb to the early 2020s). For the study in its entirety: Bulk RNA from unsorted whole blood was used for TCR sequencing, so alpha and beta chains could not be paired. General findings and caveats noted by the study authors: VDJdb matching was skewed toward anti-spike CD8 responses, so virus-specific expansions were likely underestimated and private and CD4 specificities were missed.

Library construction relied on 5' RACE. TCRdb shows the sequencer as NextSeq 500. The TCR library protocol attached unique molecular identifiers to individual cDNA molecules to correct for sequencing error and PCR bias. Sequencing covered both TCR alpha and beta chains, and within each sample the abundances of alpha and beta sequences were tightly co-correlated. The authors' analysis ran thus. Decombinator V4 was used to annotate TCR sequences for V gene, J gene and CDR3. Expanded TCRs were defined as changing significantly between any two time points under a Poisson model with p below 0.0001. TCR abundances were normalised to the total number of TCRs sequenced per sample and were expressed as counts per million. MAIT TCRs were defined by TRAV1-2 paired with TRAJ12, TRAJ20 or TRAJ33, and iNKT TCRs by TRAV10 paired with TRAJ18. VDJdb, accessed 1 November 2021, was searched for CMV, EBV and SARS-CoV-2 annotated TCRs, excluding TCRs annotated for multiple antigens. The public reads were quality trimmed at Q25 with fastp and then assembled into clones with MiXCR by TCRdb, keeping productive beta chains. Rows with one shared CDR3 protein collapse into an entry with the most common genes and DNA. TCRdb's processing, not the authors', yielded these V and J calls. The sample table lists about 58,000 distinct CDR3 sequences, 12% of them with a count of one. Of the sample, 9.5% to 10% falls within the top ten clones.

This was a case-control study nested in a cohort of healthcare workers in London, UK, who had nasopharyngeal swab PCR tests and blood samples taken every week. Healthcare workers were enrolled in the week of the UK lockdown, from 23 to 31 March 2020, and were followed every week for up to 16 weeks. The receptor was derived from an adult who was a healthcare worker with PCR-confirmed SARS-CoV-2 infection or an uninfected control (not recorded which). The rearrangement combines TRBV6-2 or TRBV6-3 with TRBJ1-2, with TRBD1 tentatively as D gene (6 bases match). Specimen: whole blood. The nucleotides are TGTGCCAGCACCCAGGACAGCATCTATGGCTACACCTTC. The translation is CASTQDSIYGYTF.